These 25 T cell receptor delta chains were all obtained from the same sample, sequenced in a study of γδ T cells in repeated Plasmodium falciparum infection. Bulk repertoires came from Vgamma9/Vdelta2+ or Vdelta2-negative gammadelta T cells flow-sorted from PBMC. TCRdb re-identified clones in the multiplex PCR reads via CATT. The data show 85,000 to 95,000 delta-chain clones, with roughly 1.4% seen just once and over 8% held by the top ten. Input material: gamma-delta T cells from blood. These TCRs come from a pool of human donors (malaria-infected and uninfected, not separated).

This clone was seen ten or more times. The chain links TRDV2 to TRDJ3; 9 positions match TRDD3. Germline trimming cut 0 bases from V and 0 bases from J; bases unmatched to any gene: 2. This CDR3 contains 18 residues. Germline CDR1 GEAIGNYY, CDR2 EKD. The CDR3, as DNA: TGTGCCTGTGACACCGACTGGGGGAGCTCCTGGGACACCCGACAGATGTTTTTC. It codes for CACDTDWGSSWDTRQMFF.

This clone was counted between two and nine times. TCRdb's listed protein matches a much larger clone and diverges from this DNA's translation at residue 8, likely through a read error; the protein shown comes from the DNA. V is TRDV2 and J is TRDJ2; TRDD3 aligns across 9 bases. Matching the DNA to germline supplied the J gene, which TCRdb does not give. Germline V CDR1 and CDR2: GEAIGNYY, EKD. J lost 4 bases, V lost 3 bases, and 5 bases had no gene match. The CDR3 covers 15 residues. The CDR3 here is CACDWGICGTAQLFF. The DNA of the CDR3 is TGTGCCTGTGACTGGGGGATATGCGGGACAGCACAACTCTTCTTT.

A remark on this clone: A far larger clone is a single base away, which makes a read error likely. The same CDR3 arises from other DNA sequences in this sample as well. The CDR3 coding sequence is TGTGCCTGTGACACCTTTACGAGCTCCTGGGACACCCGACAGATGTTCTTC. Translation: CACDTFTSSWDTRQMFF. The V gene is TRDV2, but the J gene lacks a call. The germline V gene encodes CDR1 GEAIGNYY and CDR2 EKD. The CDR3 extends over 17 amino acids.

This clone was picked up a small number of times. The TCRdb protein comes from a much larger clone and disagrees with this DNA's translation at residue 3, likely due to a read error; the protein given here is derived from the DNA. The rearrangement joins TRDV1 to TRDJ1; D is perhaps TRDD3 (6 bases). The J gene, absent from TCRdb, was called here by matching the DNA to germline. Germline CDR1 TSWWSYY, CDR2 QGS. The CDR3 runs to 27 residues. CDR3 DNA sequence: TGTGCTCCTGGGGAACCTGTCTCCTATAAACTCACTCATACTATCTGGTGGCACACATGGGGGACCGATAAACTCATCTTT. The encoded protein is CAPGEPVSYKLTHTIWWHTWGTDKLIF.

Points on this clone: This DNA's translation and the protein TCRdb lists, from a much larger clone, do not match at residue 12, likely due to a read error; the protein shown is translated from the DNA. The rearrangement links TRDV1 to TRDJ1; 8 bases line up with TRDD3. The J gene, missing from TCRdb, was assigned here through DNA to germline matching. Germline CDR1 TSWWSYY, CDR2 QGS. The CDR3 is made up of 15 amino acids. CDR3 amino acids: CALGFYWGYSDRLIF. CDR3 bases: TGTGCTCTTGGGTTTTACTGGGGATACAGCGATAGACTCATCTTT.

Of note for this clone: TCRdb assigns this DNA the protein of a much larger clone, which departs from its translation at residue 3; this likely reflects a read error, and the protein shown comes from translating the DNA. The CDR3 here is CAFGELEYWGIYKGPPGGDKLIF. The CDR3 nucleotides are TGTGCTTTTGGGGAACTTGAGTACTGGGGGATCTATAAGGGTCCTCCTGGCGGCGATAAACTCATCTTT. V usage is TRDV1 and J usage is TRDJ1; 10 nucleotides align to TRDD3. Because TCRdb records no J gene, it was assigned here through a match of the DNA to germline. The CDR3 length is 23 residues. The V gene's germline CDR1 is TSWWSYY and CDR2 QGS.

A word on this clone: A read error likely explains why the TCRdb protein, taken from a much larger clone, differs from this DNA's translation at residue 18; the protein shown is translated from the DNA. The V gene is TRDV1, but the J gene lacks a call; the DNA was not used to check the table's D call, TRDD3. Germline CDR1 is TSWWSYY and CDR2 is QGS. The CDR3 has 19 residues. The CDR3 protein is CALGEPLPQLGDTTDKLTF. The CDR3 DNA reads TGTGCTCTTGGAGAGCCCCTACCCCAATTGGGGGATACGACCGATAAACTCACCTTT.

This clone has a handful of counts. The protein held in TCRdb is that of a much larger clone and does not match this DNA's translation at residue 4, likely because of a read error; the protein shown is translated from the DNA. V is TRDV3 and J is TRDJ1; 8 bases match TRDD3. The CDR3 sequence is 14 residues long. Germline values: CDR1 TVYSNPD, CDR2 GDNSRS (reference sequence). With 3 bases clipped from V and 0 bases from J, the junction kept 6 bases outside the gene matches. The CDR3 here is CAFSNWGHTDKLIF. The CDR3 DNA reads as TGTGCCTTCTCCAACTGGGGGCACACCGATAAACTCATCTTT.

A remark on this clone: TCRdb records a much larger clone's protein for this DNA, with a difference at residue 9 that likely arises from a read error; the protein given is the translation of the DNA. The rearrangement uses TRDV1 and TRDJ1; 12 positions agree with TRDD3. TCRdb records no J gene; here it was assigned by comparing the DNA to germline. The V and J ends lost 1 base and 4 bases, in that order; junction bases with no gene match: 19. CDR1 is TSWWSYY, CDR2 QGS, per germline. This CDR3 contains 21 residues. CDR3 amino acids: CALGEPASDVVLGDTLDKLIF. CDR3 sequence (DNA): TGTGCTCTTGGGGAACCGGCTTCCGACGTTGTGCTGGGGGATACGCTCGATAAACTCATCTTT.

Comments on this clone: The protein recorded in TCRdb matches a much larger clone and deviates from this DNA's translation at residue 8, suggesting a read error; the protein here is obtained by translating the DNA. The V call is TRDV1, the J call TRDJ1, with D possibly matching TRDD3 (6 bases). The J gene is not listed in TCRdb, so it was assigned here from a DNA match to germline. V was cut by 5 bases and J by 0 bases, with 31 bases left in between. The germline gives CDR1 TSWWSYY, CDR2 QGS. The CDR3 is made up of 21 amino acids. The CDR3 nucleotides read TGTGCTCTTGGGAAAGGCTCCTGCGGGGGAGTACGATTAGGGTACACCGATAAACTCATCTTT. Its translation is CALGKGSCGGVRLGYTDKLIF.

This clone was picked up a small number of times. The amino acid sequence in TCRdb belongs to a much larger clone and departs from this DNA's translation at residue 5, likely a sequencing read error; the sequence shown is translated from the DNA. The chain joins TRDV1 to TRDJ1, with D possibly matching TRDD3 (5 bases). The J gene was missing in TCRdb and was found by matching the end of the DNA to germline. Germline V gives CDR1 TSWWSYY, CDR2 QGS. This CDR3 spans 17 amino acids. Trimming stripped 4 bases from V and 7 bases from J, with 25 bases between. CDR3 nucleotides: TGTGCTCTTGGGGGACTCAGGCCCGGCGGGGGCCACTTTAAACTCATCTTT. Amino acid sequence: CALGGLRPGGGHFKLIF.

Details on this clone: This DNA's translation and the protein TCRdb lists, from a much larger clone, do not match at residue 5, likely due to a read error; the protein shown is translated from the DNA. The V call is TRDV2, the J call TRDJ1, with 8 bases that match TRDD3. The V segment lost 3 bases and the J segment 0 bases; nucleotides outside the gene matches: 17. Per germline, CDR1 GEAIGNYY and CDR2 EKD. The CDR3 has 19 residues. The CDR3 coding sequence is TGTGCCTGTGACGCCGGGGGGCTGACTGGGGGTCTAAACACCGATAAACTCATCTTT. As protein: CACDAGGLTGGLNTDKLIF.

Worth noting for this clone: Since a far larger clone is one base different, this is likely a read error. Distinct nucleotide sequences in the sample also encode this CDR3. The chain has TRDV1 and TRDJ1, with D tentatively TRDD3 (6 bases). The V gene's germline CDR1 is TSWWSYY and CDR2 QGS. CDR3 length equals 19 residues. CDR3 nucleotides: TGTGCTCTTGGGGAAAACTGGGACAAACTCGTGGGGTACACAGATAAACTCATCTTT. It encodes CALGENWDKLVGYTDKLIF.

About this clone itself: The likely explanation is a read error, given a far larger clone one base away. Other DNA sequences in this specimen translate into the identical CDR3. The V call is TRDV1, the J call TRDJ1, with TRDD3 matching 11 bases. TCRdb offers no J gene call, so here the DNA was matched to germline to obtain one. Germline CDR1 TSWWSYY, CDR2 QGS. J lost 5 bases, V lost 0 bases, and 14 bases had no gene match. The CDR3 is made up of 19 amino acids. CDR3 sequence: CALGELGSWGIRDGDKLIF. The CDR3 DNA sequence: TGTGCTCTTGGGGAACTGGGTTCTTGGGGGATACGAGACGGTGATAAACTCATCTTT.

For this clone: A far larger clone is one nucleotide away, so this likely arose from a read error. The sample carries other DNA sequences with the same CDR3. The chain links TRDV2 to TRDJ1; 8 positions match TRDD3. Germline matching of the DNA provided the J gene here, since TCRdb leaves it blank. Germline values: CDR1 GEAIGNYY, CDR2 EKD. The CDR3 is 19 residues long. The ends lost 0 bases at V and 0 bases at J; junction bases unmatched: 14. In DNA, the CDR3 is TGTGCCTGTGACACCCTGACTGGGGGGTCCCGGGGCCACACCGATAAACTCATCTTT. This codes for CACDTLTGGSRGHTDKLIF.

This clone was counted only a few times. A far larger clone is one nucleotide away, so this likely arose from a read error. The sample holds other DNA sequences that translate to the same CDR3. The V gene corresponds to TRDV1; no J gene was called; the D call of TRDD3 is as the table states it, not checked on the DNA. The CDR3 runs 24 residues. Germline CDR1 is TSWWSYY and CDR2 is QGS. CDR3 DNA: TGTGCTCTTGGGGAATTTGGTCGCCTTCCTACTCCCTATACTGGGGGACCTGACACCGATAAACTTATCTTT. Translating it yields CALGEFGRLPTPYTGGPDTDKLIF.

As concerns this clone: Given a far larger clone just one base away, this is likely a sequencing read error. The same CDR3 arises from other DNA sequences in this sample as well. J is TRDJ1 and V is TRDV1; 9 bases are a match to TRDD2. This CDR3 spans 17 amino acids. CDR1 and CDR2 (germline): TSWWSYY, QGS. CDR3 in amino acids: CALGAGLPTGERDKLIF. The CDR3 DNA reads as TGTGCTCTCGGGGCCGGCCTTCCTACGGGGGAGAGGGATAAACTCATCTTT.

Notes on this clone: With only one base between it and a far larger clone, this is likely a read error. In the same sample, other DNA sequences code for this CDR3. This chain links TRDV1 with TRDJ1; 11 positions match TRDD3. TCRdb is silent on the J gene; assignment here came from matching the DNA to germline. CDR3 size: 23 residues. Germline V gene lookup returns CDR1 TSWWSYY and CDR2 QGS. Written as DNA, the CDR3 is TGTGCCCTTGGGGAACTATTTTCTAAGGATCGGATGGGGGATACGCCTTACACCGATAAACTCATCTTT. Encoded protein: CALGELFSKDRMGDTPYTDKLIF.

This clone was observed a few times. A far bigger clonotype differs at one base, so this is likely a read error. This specimen includes other DNA sequences encoding the same CDR3. This chain uses TRDV1 with TRDJ1, with D unresolved. TCRdb supplies no J gene; here it was assigned by aligning the nucleotide sequence to germline. This CDR3 spans 15 amino acids. V was pared by 0 bases and J by 4 bases, with 12 bases between. Germline V lookup: CDR1 TSWWSYY, CDR2 QGS. The CDR3 DNA sequence: TGTGCTCTTGGGGAACTAAGAGAACCGGGCGATAAACTCATCTTT. Translation gives CALGELREPGDKLIF.

This clone was seen more than once but under ten times. The protein TCRdb lists belongs to a much larger clone and differs from this DNA's translation at residue 4, which points to a read error; the protein shown is made from the DNA. CDR3 nucleotide sequence: TGTGCCTGTGGCACGTTATCGGATAAATCTACCGATAAACTCATCTTT. It is translated as CACGTLSDKSTDKLIF. The chain recombines TRDV2 with TRDJ1, with D maybe TRDD3 (5 bases). Because TCRdb records no J gene, it was assigned here through a match of the DNA to germline. Deletions cut 5 bases from V and 2 bases from J, with 20 bases between. The CDR3 runs 16 residues. Germline V gives CDR1 GEAIGNYY, CDR2 EKD.

A remark on this clone: TCRdb attributes to this sequence the protein of a much larger clone, which differs from the DNA translation at residue 5; a read error is likely, and the protein displayed is translated from the DNA. V gene TRDV2 combines with J gene TRDJ1, with 7 bases lining up with TRDD3. The CDR3 covers 16 residues. V lost 3 bases and J lost 1; bases outside the gene matches: 10. CDR1 is GEAIGNYY and CDR2 is EKD in the germline V gene. This CDR3 is CACDLLGVMSTDKLIF. The CDR3, as DNA: TGTGCCTGTGACCTCCTGGGGGTAATGTCCACCGATAAACTCATCTTT.

This clone showed up just a few times. The protein given by TCRdb reflects a much larger clone and differs at residue 8 from this DNA's translation, likely from a read error; the protein shown is the DNA's translation. This chain connects TRDV2 to TRDJ1; D gene ambiguous. Here the J gene came from matching the DNA to germline, since TCRdb omits it. The CDR3 consists of 17 residues. The V and J ends lost 0 bases and 0 bases respectively, with 16 bases between them. Germline CDR1 and CDR2: GEAIGNYY and EKD. CDR3 DNA: TGTGCCTGTGACACCGTAGGGAGATTCAGAGACACCGATAAACTCATCTTT. Amino acids: CACDTVGRFRDTDKLIF.

This clone was counted only a few times. It is likely a read error: a sequence one base away is far more abundant. At the DNA level, this CDR3 is encoded by other sequences in the same sample as well. CDR3 in DNA: TGTGCTCTTGGGGAAGTTGAATCCAACGTACTGGGGGATCCTAACACCGATAAACTCATCTTC. It specifies CALGEVESNVLGDPNTDKLIF. V gene TRDV1 combines with J gene TRDJ1, with TRDD3 identical over 10 bases. This CDR3 has 21 amino acids. CDR1 TSWWSYY and CDR2 QGS come from the germline V gene.

A remark on this clone: The TCRdb protein, from a much larger clone, departs from this DNA's translation at residue 17, likely by read error; the protein shown derives from the DNA. The CDR3 DNA follows: TGTGCCTGTGACTCCCGTACTGGGGGAAGCTCCTGGGACACCCGACAGGTGTTTTTC. Protein product: CACDSRTGGSSWDTRQVFF. The J gene has no call, while the V gene is TRDV2; the DNA was not used to check the table's D call, TRDD3. Germline loops: CDR1 GEAIGNYY, CDR2 EKD. This CDR3 contains 19 residues.

Comment on this clone: A far larger clone is off by one base, so a read error is likely. This CDR3 is also generated by other DNA sequences in the sample. V usage is TRDV1 and J usage is TRDJ1; TRDD3 aligns across 9 bases. Assignment of the J gene here rests on matching the DNA to germline, because TCRdb gives none. Germline lookup yields CDR1 TSWWSYY and CDR2 QGS. CDR3 length: 21 residues. J was trimmed by 0 bases and V by 3 bases; bases with no gene match: 20. In nucleotides, the CDR3 is TGTGCTCTTGGGGACAAGACGGCATCCCCTCGTACTGGGGGAAACACCGATAAACTCATCTTT. This sequence encodes CALGDKTASPRTGGNTDKLIF.